The present T cell receptor (beta chain) was sequenced within a study of blood T cell repertoires in COVID-19. Study background: The samples span acute and convalescent COVID-19 from the United States, Italy and Spain. T cells, B-cell-depleted T cells, or PBMCs provided the cDNA or gDNA that served as material.

The CDR3 extends over 13 amino acids. V lost 7 bases, J lost 7 bases, and 9 bases stayed unmatched. CDR1 is MGHRA, CDR2 YSYEKL, per germline. Per the authors' pipeline: Amplification with reference gene primers provided the estimates of nucleated cell counts. This table comes from immunoSEQ multiplex PCR, and its TCRdb copy is limited to in-frame clones, with some not included. From that table come the V and J calls and clone size; the DNA was used to work out D and trimming. The sample lists some 200,000 clones, 92% occurring once. J is TRBJ2-5 and V is TRBV4-1; 7 nucleotides match TRBD2. This receptor was identified in a man younger than 40 with acute or convalescent COVID-19. Sequences were obtained from peripheral blood. CDR3 sequence: CASTPRWGGTQYF. The CDR3 bases are TGCGCCAGCACTCCAAGGTGGGGGGGGACCCAGTACTTC.